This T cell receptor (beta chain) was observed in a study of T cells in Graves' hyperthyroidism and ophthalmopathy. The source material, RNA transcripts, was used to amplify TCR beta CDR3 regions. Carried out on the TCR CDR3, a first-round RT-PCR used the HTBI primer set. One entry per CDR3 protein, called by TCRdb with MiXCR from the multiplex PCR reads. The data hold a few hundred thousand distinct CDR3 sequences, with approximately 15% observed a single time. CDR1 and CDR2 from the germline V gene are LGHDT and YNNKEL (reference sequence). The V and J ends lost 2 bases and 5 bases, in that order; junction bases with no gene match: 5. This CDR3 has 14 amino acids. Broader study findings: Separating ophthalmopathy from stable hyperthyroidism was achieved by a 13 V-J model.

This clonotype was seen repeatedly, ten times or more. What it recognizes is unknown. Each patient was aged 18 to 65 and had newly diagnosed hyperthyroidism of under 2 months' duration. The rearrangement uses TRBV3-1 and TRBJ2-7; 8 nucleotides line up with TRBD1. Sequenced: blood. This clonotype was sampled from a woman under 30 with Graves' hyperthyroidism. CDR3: CASSQPGQVDEQYF. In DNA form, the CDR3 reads TGTGCCAGCAGCCAACCGGGACAGGTCGACGAGCAGTACTTC.